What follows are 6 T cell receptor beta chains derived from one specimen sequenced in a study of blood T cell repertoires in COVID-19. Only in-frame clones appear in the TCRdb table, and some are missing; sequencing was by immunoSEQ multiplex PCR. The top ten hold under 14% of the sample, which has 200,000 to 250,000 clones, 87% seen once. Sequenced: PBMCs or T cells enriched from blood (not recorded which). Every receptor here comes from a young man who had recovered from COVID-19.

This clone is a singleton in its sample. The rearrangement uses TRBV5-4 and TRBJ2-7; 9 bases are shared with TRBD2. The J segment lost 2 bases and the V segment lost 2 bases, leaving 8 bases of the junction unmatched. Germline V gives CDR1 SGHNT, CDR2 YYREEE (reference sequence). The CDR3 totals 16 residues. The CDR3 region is CASSFSASGGTYEQYF. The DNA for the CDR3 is TGTGCCAGCAGCTTTAGCGCCAGCGGGGGGACCTACGAGCAGTACTTC.

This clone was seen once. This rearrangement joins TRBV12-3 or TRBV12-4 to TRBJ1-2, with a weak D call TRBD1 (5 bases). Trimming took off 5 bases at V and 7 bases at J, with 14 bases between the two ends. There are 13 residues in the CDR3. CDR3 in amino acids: CASSPGGGSGYTF. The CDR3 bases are TGTGCCAGCAGTCCGGGGGGGGGTTCTGGCTACACCTTC.

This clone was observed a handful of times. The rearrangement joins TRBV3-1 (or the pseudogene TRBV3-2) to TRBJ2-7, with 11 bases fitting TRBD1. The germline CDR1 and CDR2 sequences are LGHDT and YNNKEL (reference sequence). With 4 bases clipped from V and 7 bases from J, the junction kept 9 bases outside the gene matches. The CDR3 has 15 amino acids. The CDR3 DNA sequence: TGTGCCAGCAGCCCGAATCCGGGACAGGGGGGTGAGCAGTACTTC. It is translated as CASSPNPGQGGEQYF.

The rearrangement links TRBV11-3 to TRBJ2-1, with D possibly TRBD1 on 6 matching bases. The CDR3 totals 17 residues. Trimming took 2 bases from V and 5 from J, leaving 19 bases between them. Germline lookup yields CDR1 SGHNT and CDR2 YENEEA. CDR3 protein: CASSLHLGQPVDNEQFF. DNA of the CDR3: TGTGCCAGCAGCTTACATCTCGGACAGCCGGTCGACAATGAGCAGTTCTTC.

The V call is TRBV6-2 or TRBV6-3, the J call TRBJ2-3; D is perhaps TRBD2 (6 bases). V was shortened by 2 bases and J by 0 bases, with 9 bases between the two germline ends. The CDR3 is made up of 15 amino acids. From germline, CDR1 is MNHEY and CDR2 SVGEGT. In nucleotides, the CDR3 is TGTGCCAGCAGTTACGGTCGGGGGAGCACAGATACGCAGTATTTT. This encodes CASSYGRGSTDTQYF.

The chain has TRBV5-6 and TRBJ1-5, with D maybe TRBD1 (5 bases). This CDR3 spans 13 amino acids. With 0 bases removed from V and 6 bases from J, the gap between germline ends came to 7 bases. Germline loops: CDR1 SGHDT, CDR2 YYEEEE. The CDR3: CASSLGRAQPQHF. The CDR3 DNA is TGTGCCAGCAGCTTGGGCAGGGCTCAGCCCCAGCATTTT.